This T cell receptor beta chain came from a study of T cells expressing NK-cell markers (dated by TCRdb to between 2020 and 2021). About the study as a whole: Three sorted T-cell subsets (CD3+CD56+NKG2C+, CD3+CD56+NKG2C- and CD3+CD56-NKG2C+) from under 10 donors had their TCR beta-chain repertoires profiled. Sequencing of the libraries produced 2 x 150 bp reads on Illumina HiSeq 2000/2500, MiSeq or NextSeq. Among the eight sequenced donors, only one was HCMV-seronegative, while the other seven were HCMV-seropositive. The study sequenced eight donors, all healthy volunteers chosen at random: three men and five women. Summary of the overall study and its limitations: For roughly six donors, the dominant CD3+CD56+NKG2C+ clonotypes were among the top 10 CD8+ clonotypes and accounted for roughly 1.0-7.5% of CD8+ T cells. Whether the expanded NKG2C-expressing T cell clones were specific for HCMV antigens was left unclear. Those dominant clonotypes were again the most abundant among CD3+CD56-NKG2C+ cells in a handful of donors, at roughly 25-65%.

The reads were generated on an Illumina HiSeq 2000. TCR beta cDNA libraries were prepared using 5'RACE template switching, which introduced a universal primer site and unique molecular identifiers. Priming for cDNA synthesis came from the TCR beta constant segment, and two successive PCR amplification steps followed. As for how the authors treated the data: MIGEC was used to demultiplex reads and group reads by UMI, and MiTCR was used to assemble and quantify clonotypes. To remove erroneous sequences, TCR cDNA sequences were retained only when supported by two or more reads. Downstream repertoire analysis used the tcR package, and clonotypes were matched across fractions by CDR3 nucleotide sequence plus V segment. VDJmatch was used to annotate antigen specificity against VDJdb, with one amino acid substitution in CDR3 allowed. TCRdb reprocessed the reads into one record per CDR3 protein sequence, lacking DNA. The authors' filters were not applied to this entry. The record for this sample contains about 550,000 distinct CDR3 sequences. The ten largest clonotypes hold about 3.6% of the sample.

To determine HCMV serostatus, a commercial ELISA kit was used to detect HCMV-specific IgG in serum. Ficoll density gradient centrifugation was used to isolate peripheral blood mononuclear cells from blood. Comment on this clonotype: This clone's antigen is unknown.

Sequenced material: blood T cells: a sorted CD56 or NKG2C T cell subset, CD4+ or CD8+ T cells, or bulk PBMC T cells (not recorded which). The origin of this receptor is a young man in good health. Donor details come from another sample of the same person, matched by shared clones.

CDR3 reads: CSARAGTSGSRTDTQYF. The chain is encoded by TRBV20-1 joined to TRBJ2-3; without DNA, the TCRdb call of TRBD2 cannot be checked. Including the terminal cysteine and phenylalanine, the CDR3 comprises 17 residues. Only the protein sequence is given. CDR1 and CDR2, per the germline V gene (reference sequence), are DFQATT and SNEGSKA.